A single T cell receptor (beta chain) is shown here with its context. Using immunoSEQ multiplex PCR, the repertoire was profiled, and TCRdb retains in-frame clones only, with some absent. The sample consists of fewer than 350,000 clones, around 85% of them appearing once. The source of the sample is a study of blood T cell repertoires in COVID-19. The CDR3 extends over 13 amino acids. Trimming left V 7 bases short and J 0 bases short, with 12 bases between. Germline assignment: CDR1 SQVTM and CDR2 ANQGSEA. The chain carries TRBV29-1 and TRBJ1-1; D not certain. The TCR sequence derives from a woman younger than 45 who had been exposed to COVID-19. The source material was PBMCs or T cells enriched from blood (not recorded which). CDR3 DNA sequence: TGCAGCGCTGCCTCACAGATGAACACTGAAGCTTTCTTT. Its translation: CSAASQMNTEAFF.